The sequence of this T cell receptor (beta chain) was determined in a study of T cell therapy after organ transplantation. Study-level background: T cell doses, up to 6, came every 2 weeks; follow-up lasted less than 30 weeks. About 85% of the ten patients were clinical responders. Whole-study findings and limits: Concurrent antirejection and antiviral drugs remain unassessed confounders. In nonresponders, large pretherapy expansions changed minimally after therapy.

Specified time point: 20-29 weeks after completion of therapy. Data came from immunoSEQ multiplex PCR; TCRdb stores just in-frame clones and leaves some out. The sample holds 15,000 to 20,000 clones, 85% seen once. A word on this clone: What it recognizes is unknown.

The clonotype comes from a human patient who had received a solid organ transplant and had CMV disease. Some T cells here may be from the graft donor. The source was CD8+ T cells from blood, collected after autologous CMV-specific T cell therapy.

As DNA, the CDR3 is TGTGCCAGCAGCGATAAACCACAGGGGAGAGCTTTCTTT. The encoded protein is CASSDKPQGRAFF. The V gene is TRBV7-9, the J gene TRBJ1-1, with 7 nucleotides matching TRBD1. V trimming: 5 bases; J trimming: 10 bases; junction bases outside the gene matches: 10. CDR1 is SEHNR, CDR2 FQNEAQ, per germline (reference sequence). The CDR3 length is 13 residues.